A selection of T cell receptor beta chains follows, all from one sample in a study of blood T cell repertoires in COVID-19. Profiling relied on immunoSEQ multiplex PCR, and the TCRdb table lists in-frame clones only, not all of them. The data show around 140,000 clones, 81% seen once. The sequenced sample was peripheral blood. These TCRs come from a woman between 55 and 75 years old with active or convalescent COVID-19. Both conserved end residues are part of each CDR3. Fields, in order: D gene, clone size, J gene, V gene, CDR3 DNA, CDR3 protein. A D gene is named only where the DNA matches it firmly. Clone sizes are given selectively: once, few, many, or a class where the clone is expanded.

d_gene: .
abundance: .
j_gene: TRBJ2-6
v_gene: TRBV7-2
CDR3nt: TGTGCCAGCAGCCTTCTTAGATCTGGGGCCAACGTCCTGACTTTC
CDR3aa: CASSLLRSGANVLTF

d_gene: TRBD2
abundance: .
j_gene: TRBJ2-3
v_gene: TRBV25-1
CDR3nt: TGTGCCAGCAGTGCCCATACAAGCGGGAGACCAGATACGCAGTATTTT
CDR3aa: CASSAHTSGRPDTQYF

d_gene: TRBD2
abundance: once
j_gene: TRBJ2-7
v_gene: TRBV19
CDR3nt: TGTGCCAGAAGGGCCGGGACTAGCGGCTACGAGCAGTACTTC
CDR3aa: CARRAGTSGYEQYF

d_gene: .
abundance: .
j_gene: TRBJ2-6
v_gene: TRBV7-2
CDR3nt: TGTGCCAGCGGAGGACCGCCCTCTGGGGCCAACGTCCTGACTTTC
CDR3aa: CASGGPPSGANVLTF

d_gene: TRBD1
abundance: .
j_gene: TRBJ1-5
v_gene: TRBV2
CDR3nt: TGTGCCAGCAGTGGGGGACAGGGGGGTCAGCCCCAGCATTTT
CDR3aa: CASSGGQGGQPQHF

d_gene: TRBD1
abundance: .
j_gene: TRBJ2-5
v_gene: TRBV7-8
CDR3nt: TGTGCCAGCAGCCTAGACAGGGTGAGGGAGACCCAGTACTTC
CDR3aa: CASSLDRVRETQYF

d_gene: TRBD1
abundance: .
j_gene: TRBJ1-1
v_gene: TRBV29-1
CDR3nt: TGCAGCGCTCGTCATAGGGACAGGAACACTGAAGCTTTCTTT
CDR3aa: CSARHRDRNTEAFF

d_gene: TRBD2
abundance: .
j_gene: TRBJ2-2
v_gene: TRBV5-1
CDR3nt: TGCGCCAGCAGCGCCGGGACTAGCGTCGCCGGGGAGCTGTTTTTT
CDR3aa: CASSAGTSVAGELFF

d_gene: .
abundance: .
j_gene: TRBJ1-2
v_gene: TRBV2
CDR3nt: TGTGCCAGCAGTGTCTGGGCCGGTGGCTATGGCTACACCTTC
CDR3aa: CASSVWAGGYGYTF

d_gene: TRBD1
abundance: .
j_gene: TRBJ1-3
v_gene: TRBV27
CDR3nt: TGTGCCAGCAGTTTATCTAGGACAGGCCTTAGCTCTGGAAACACCATATATTTT
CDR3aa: CASSLSRTGLSSGNTIYF

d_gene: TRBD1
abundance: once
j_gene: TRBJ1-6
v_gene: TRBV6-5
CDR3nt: TGTGCCAGCAGTCTATACAGGGGGAATAATTCACCCCTCCACTTT
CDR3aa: CASSLYRGNNSPLHF

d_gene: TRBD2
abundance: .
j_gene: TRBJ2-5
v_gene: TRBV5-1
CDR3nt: TGCGCCAGCAGCTTGGGATTAGCGGGGGCCCAAGAGACCCAGTACTTC
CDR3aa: CASSLGLAGAQETQYF

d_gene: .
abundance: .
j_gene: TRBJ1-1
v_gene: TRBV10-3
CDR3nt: TGTGCCATCAGTGAAACCCCCGGGGGGGAGAACACTGAAGCTTTCTTT
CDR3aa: CAISETPGGENTEAFF

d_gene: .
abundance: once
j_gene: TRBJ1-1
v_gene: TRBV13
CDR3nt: TGTGCCAGCAGCTTTGATAGGCTAGCGAACACTGAAGCTTTCTTT
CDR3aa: CASSFDRLANTEAFF

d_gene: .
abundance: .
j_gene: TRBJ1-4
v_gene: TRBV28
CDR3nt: TGTGCCAGCAGTTTATTAGGGGCCGGTTATAATGAAAAACTGTTTTTT
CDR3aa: CASSLLGAGYNEKLFF

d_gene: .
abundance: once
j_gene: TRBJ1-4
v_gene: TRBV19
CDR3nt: TGTGCCAGTAGTACCAAAACAGGGATGCTGTCCAGAGAAAAACTGTTTTTT
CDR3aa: CASSTKTGMLSREKLFF

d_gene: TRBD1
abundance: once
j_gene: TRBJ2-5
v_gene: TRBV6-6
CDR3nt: TGTGCCAGCAGTCTAGGACAGGGGTTAGGAAAAGAGACCCAGTACTTC
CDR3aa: CASSLGQGLGKETQYF

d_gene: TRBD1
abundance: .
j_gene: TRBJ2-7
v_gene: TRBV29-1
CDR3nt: TGCAGCGCCGAGGGGACAGGGGACTACGAGCAGTACTTC
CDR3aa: CSAEGTGDYEQYF

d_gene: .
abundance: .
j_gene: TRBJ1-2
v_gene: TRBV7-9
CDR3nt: TGTGCCAGCAGCCGGACAGCTAACTATGGCTACACCTTC
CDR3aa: CASSRTANYGYTF